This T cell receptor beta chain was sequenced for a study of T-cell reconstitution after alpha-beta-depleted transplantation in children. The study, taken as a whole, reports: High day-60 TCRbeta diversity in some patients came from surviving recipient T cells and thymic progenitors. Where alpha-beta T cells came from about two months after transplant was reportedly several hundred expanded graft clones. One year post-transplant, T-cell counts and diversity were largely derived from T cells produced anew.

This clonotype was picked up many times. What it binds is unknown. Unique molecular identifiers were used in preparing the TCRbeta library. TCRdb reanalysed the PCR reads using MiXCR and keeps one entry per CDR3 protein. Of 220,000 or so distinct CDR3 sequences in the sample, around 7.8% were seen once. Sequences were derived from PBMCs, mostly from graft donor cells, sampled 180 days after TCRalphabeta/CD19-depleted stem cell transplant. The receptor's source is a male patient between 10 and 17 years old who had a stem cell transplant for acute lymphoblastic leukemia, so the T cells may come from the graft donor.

The CDR3 loop reads CASSLGQASSGANVLTF. CDR3 DNA sequence: TGTGCCAGCAGCTTAGGGCAGGCGAGCTCTGGGGCCAACGTCCTGACTTTC. The rearrangement joins TRBV7-6 to TRBJ2-6; the D is unclear. CDR1 is SGHVS and CDR2 is FNYEAQ in the germline V gene. V was cut by 1 base and J by 0 bases, with 10 bases left in between. This CDR3 has 17 amino acids.